A selection of T cell receptor beta chains follows, all from one sample in a study of cytomegalovirus exposure and HLA in healthy donors. Profiled with immunoSEQ multiplex PCR; TCRdb holds only in-frame clones, not every one. Recorded for this sample: roughly 90,000 clones. Source material: PBMCs. The receptors derive from a man aged 50 to 59 in good health and CMV-seropositive. The CDR3 runs from the conserved cysteine through the conserved F or W. A D gene is named only where the DNA matches it firmly.

V: TRBV19
D: TRBD1
J: TRBJ1-2
DNA: TGTGCCAGTAGATTGGACAGGGCCTCTTTAGGCTACACCTTC
CDR3: CASRLDRASLGYTF

V: TRBV29-1
D: .
J: TRBJ2-7
DNA: TGCAGCGTTGATCCCGGCCTAGGCTACGAGCAGTACTTC
CDR3: CSVDPGLGYEQYF

V: TRBV18
D: .
J: TRBJ1-5
DNA: TGTGCCAGCTCACCACCGGAGGGTTACGCGGGCAATCAGCCCCAGCATTTT
CDR3: CASSPPEGYAGNQPQHF

V: TRBV6-6
D: TRBD1
J: TRBJ1-2
DNA: TGTGCCACCTCGACAGGGTTCTTTTATGACTACACCTTC
CDR3: CATSTGFFYDYTF

V: TRBV9
D: .
J: TRBJ1-4
DNA: TGTGCCAGCAGCGTAGAAGGGCTTCGGGAGGAAAAACTGTTTTTT
CDR3: CASSVEGLREEKLFF

V: TRBV6-6
D: .
J: TRBJ2-7
DNA: TGTGCCAGCAGTTACCAGGGGACCGAGCAGTACTTC
CDR3: CASSYQGTEQYF

V: TRBV19
D: TRBD1
J: TRBJ1-1
DNA: TGTGCCAGTAACGGCGGGACAGGGGGCGTTTTCACTGAGGCTTTCTTT
CDR3: CASNGGTGGVFTEAFF

V: TRBV6-5
D: .
J: TRBJ1-1
DNA: TGTGCCAGCAGTCCCGGAGGGAACACTGAAGCTTTCTTT
CDR3: CASSPGGNTEAFF

V: TRBV4-3
D: .
J: TRBJ2-1
DNA: TGCGCCAGCAGCCATGGGCGGCTACCGGGGAATGAGCAGTTCTTC
CDR3: CASSHGRLPGNEQFF

V: TRBV29-1
D: .
J: TRBJ1-5
DNA: TGCAGCGTTGGGCAGGATAATCAGCCCCAGCATTTT
CDR3: CSVGQDNQPQHF

V: TRBV20-1
D: TRBD2
J: TRBJ2-1
DNA: TGCAGTGCTGTTACTAGCGGAAGCCGGTTCTTC
CDR3: CSAVTSGSRFF

V: TRBV5-5
D: TRBD1
J: TRBJ1-5
DNA: TGTGCCAGCAGCCGGACAGGTAATAGCAATCAGCCCCAGCATTTT
CDR3: CASSRTGNSNQPQHF

V: TRBV6-1
D: .
J: TRBJ1-3
DNA: TGTGCCAGCAGTTTAACTGGAAACACCATATATTTT
CDR3: CASSLTGNTIYF

V: TRBV7-8
D: TRBD2
J: TRBJ2-5
DNA: TGTGCCAGCAGCCCGTCGGAGTCTAGCGGGCAAGAGACCCAGTACTTC
CDR3: CASSPSESSGQETQYF

V: TRBV7-2
D: TRBD1
J: TRBJ1-2
DNA: TGTGCCAGCAGCACTATCGACAGGGGGGGTAACTATGGCTACACCTTC
CDR3: CASSTIDRGGNYGYTF

V: TRBV7-9
D: .
J: TRBJ1-2
DNA: TGTGCCAGCACCTTGGGGGCAGGCTTGTATGGCTACACCTTC
CDR3: CASTLGAGLYGYTF

V: TRBV7-9
D: .
J: TRBJ1-3
DNA: TGTGCCAGCAGCTCCCAGCGAGGGGGAAACACCATATATTTT
CDR3: CASSSQRGGNTIYF